Listed here are 21 T cell receptor beta chains from one sample, sequenced in a study of early T cells in non-severe SARS-CoV-2 infection. In TCRdb, the 5' RACE reads were re-called with MiXCR into one record per CDR3 protein. The sample has about 130,000 distinct CDR3 sequences, under 15% seen once; the top ten hold 21%. The specimen sequenced was whole blood. The receptors were sampled from an adult who was a healthcare worker with PCR-confirmed SARS-CoV-2 infection or an uninfected control (not recorded which).

This clonotype was found many times. The V call is TRBV7-6, the J call TRBJ2-1; tentative D call: TRBD2 (6 bases). CDR1 and CDR2 from the germline V gene are SGHVS and FNYEAQ. The V end lost 4 bases, the J end lost 6 bases, and 19 bases lay between the germline ends. There are 16 residues in the CDR3. The CDR3 nucleotides read TGTGCCAGCAGCTCACCCCGACTAGGCCGGGGCAATGAGCAGTTCTTC. Translated: CASSSPRLGRGNEQFF.

This clonotype was recorded a few times. The J gene is TRBJ1-2, the V gene TRBV4-1, with D tentatively TRBD1 (6 bases). V was pared by 3 bases and J by 8 bases, with 16 bases between. The CDR3 length is 14 residues. In germline, CDR1 is MGHRA, CDR2 YSYEKL. CDR3 in DNA: TGCGCCAGCAGCCAGGCCGGGACATCATGGGGCTACACCTTC. Its protein is CASSQAGTSWGYTF.

In this sample, this clonotype turned up a few times. J is TRBJ1-4 and V is TRBV6-1; TRBD1 is a possible D gene (5 bases). The germline gives CDR1 MNHNS, CDR2 SASEGT. The CDR3 covers 16 residues. The V end lost 6 bases, the J end lost 5 bases, and 19 bases lay between the germline ends. The CDR3 DNA sequence: TGTGCCAGCAGCACAGTTGGGGGAGGGATGAATGAAAAACTGTTTTTT. Translated, it gives CASSTVGGGMNEKLFF.

This clonotype was detected only a few times. The chain joins TRBV7-8 to TRBJ1-5; 7 nucleotides align to TRBD1. Germline CDR1 reads SGHVS; CDR2 reads FQNEAQ. This CDR3 has 15 residues. V lost 1 base, J lost 1 base, and 1 base stayed unmatched. The CDR3: CASSLGQGSNQPQHF. The CDR3 nucleotides are TGTGCCAGCAGCTTAGGACAGGGAAGCAATCAGCCCCAGCATTTT.

CDR3: CASSELPGGDTEAFF. CDR3 nucleotide sequence: TGTGCCAGCAGCGAACTCCCCGGGGGCGATACTGAAGCTTTCTTT. The V call is TRBV3-1, the J call TRBJ1-1; maybe TRBD1 (6 bases). This CDR3 region has 15 residues. Trimming removed 5 bases at V and 5 bases at J, with 18 bases between. Per germline, CDR1 LGHDT and CDR2 YNNKEL (reference sequence).

In this sample, this clonotype turned up many times. V and J are TRBV9 and TRBJ2-3; possible D gene TRBD1, 5 bases. Germline V gene lookup returns CDR1 SGDLS and CDR2 YYNGEE. The V and J ends lost 1 base and 2 bases respectively, with 14 bases between them. This CDR3 is built from 16 residues. The CDR3 DNA follows: TGTGCCAGCAGCGTAAATCAGGGAACCCCCACAGATACGCAGTATTTT. It yields the protein CASSVNQGTPTDTQYF.

This chain links TRBV20-1 with TRBJ1-1, with D perhaps TRBD1 (6 bases). Germline CDR1 DFQATT, CDR2 SNEGSKA (reference sequence). The CDR3 covers 12 residues. With 5 bases removed from V and 1 base from J, the gap between germline ends came to 8 bases. The CDR3 protein is CSAGTPNTEAFF. The CDR3 nucleotides read TGCAGTGCTGGGACACCGAACACTGAAGCTTTCTTT.

This clonotype was picked up a small number of times. The chain employs TRBV6-1 and TRBJ1-5; no reliable D call. This CDR3 is 18 amino acids long. The germline V gene encodes CDR1 MNHNS and CDR2 SASEGT. Trimming left V 7 bases short and J 0 bases short, with 22 bases between. The CDR3 region has the DNA TGTGCCAGCAAGAAACGAGATGTTTCAAGTCTTAGCAATCAGCCCCAGCATTTT. Its protein is CASKKRDVSSLSNQPQHF.

The chain carries TRBV7-9 and TRBJ2-5; D might be TRBD2 (7 bases). The CDR3 consists of 14 residues. Germline assignment: CDR1 SEHNR and CDR2 FQNEAQ (reference sequence). V lost 5 bases to trimming and J lost 5 bases, with 15 bases between them. The CDR3 sequence: CASSPNGGRETQYF. The CDR3 coding sequence is TGTGCCAGCAGCCCCAACGGGGGGCGCGAGACCCAGTACTTC.

Note on this clonotype: Since a much larger clone is just one base distant, this may be a read error. The chain joins TRBV4-1 to TRBJ1-2; weak D call: TRBD1 (6 bases). Germline CDR1 MGHRA, CDR2 YSYEKL. The V gene lost 1 base and the J gene lost 10 bases, with 22 bases spanning the gap. This CDR3 comprises 16 residues. The CDR3 is CASSQVVSQGRSAYTF. CDR3 coding DNA: TGCGCCAGCAGCCAAGTCGTAAGTCAGGGGCGGAGCGCCTACACCTTC.

This clonotype was found a few times. The CDR3 region has the DNA TGTGCCAGCAGTTACGAGAACAGCCTTGGGAAAGCTTTCTTT. Translated: CASSYENSLGKAFF. The rearrangement uses TRBV6-6 and TRBJ1-1; no clear D. V shed 2 bases and J shed 9 bases, with 16 bases lying between them. Germline CDR1 reads MNHNY; CDR2 reads SVGAGI (reference sequence). The CDR3 is made up of 14 amino acids.

This clonotype was observed many times. This chain links TRBV9 with TRBJ2-3; D is undetermined. Germline V gene sequence: CDR1 SGDLS, CDR2 YYNGEE. Trimming pared 2 bases from V and 2 bases from J, leaving 12 bases between. There are 15 residues in the CDR3. This chain's CDR3 is CASSVSQPSTDTQYF. The CDR3 nucleotides are TGTGCCAGCAGCGTTTCACAGCCCTCCACAGATACGCAGTATTTT.

There are many counts of this clonotype. The chain is built from TRBV7-2 and TRBJ2-5; 8 nucleotides align to TRBD2. Germline CDR1 reads SGHTA; CDR2 reads FQGNSA. This CDR3 contains 15 residues. J was trimmed by 0 bases and V by 2 bases; bases with no gene match: 2. The CDR3 nucleotides read TGTGCCAGCAGCTTAACGGGGGGGTACCAAGAGACCCAGTACTTC. Translation: CASSLTGGYQETQYF. The whole variable domain, remainder taken from reference TRBV7-2 and TRBJ2-5, is GAGVSQSPSNKVTEKGKDVELRCDPISGHTALYWYRQSLGQGLEFLIYFQGNSAPDKSGLPSDRFSAERTGGSVSTLTIQRTQQEDSAVYLCASSLTGGYQETQYFGPGTRLLVL.

Note on this clonotype: The junction does not match germline at one end; this may be a read error. V gene TRBV2 combines with J gene TRBJ1-1; no definite D call. Germline CDR1 and CDR2: SNHLY and FYNNEI. This CDR3 comprises 14 residues. The CDR3 nucleotides are TGTACCAGCAGTGGGTTACTGCCCTACACTGAAGCTTTCTTT. Its translation: CTSSGLLPYTEAFF.

DNA of the CDR3: TGTGCCAGCACCGGGGCGTCAGGGAATAATGAAAAACTGTTTTTT. Translation: CASTGASGNNEKLFF. This rearrangement joins TRBV6-6 to TRBJ1-4; the D gene is possibly TRBD1 (5 bases). The length of the CDR3 is 15 residues. CDR1 and CDR2 from the germline V gene are MNHNY and SVGAGI (reference sequence). V was trimmed by 7 bases and J by 4 bases, leaving 16 bases between them.

This clonotype was found a few times. The chain uses TRBV2 and TRBJ2-5; D call uncertain. Trimming stripped 7 bases from V and 0 bases from J, with 12 bases between. The germline V gene encodes CDR1 SNHLY and CDR2 FYNNEI. CDR3 length: 14 residues. This CDR3 is CASKGTYNQETQYF. DNA for the CDR3: TGTGCCAGCAAAGGCACGTATAACCAAGAGACCCAGTACTTC.

This clonotype was found many times. The chain recombines TRBV28 with TRBJ1-2; D is perhaps TRBD1 (5 bases). V was pared by 2 bases and J by 5 bases, with 9 bases between. The CDR3 has 13 amino acids. The germline V gene has CDR1 MDHEN and CDR2 SYDVKM. DNA for the CDR3: TGTGCCAGCAGTTTACGTGGGGCGTATGGCTACACCTTC. Translated: CASSLRGAYGYTF.

This clonotype appeared a few times. The CDR3 region is CASSLEGGRSGEQFF. The CDR3 DNA sequence: TGTGCCAGCAGTTTGGAAGGGGGGAGGTCGGGTGAGCAGTTCTTC. The chain combines TRBV12-3 or TRBV12-4 with TRBJ2-1; possibly TRBD1 or TRBD2 for D (6 bases each). The V end was cut by 3 bases, the J end by 9 bases, with 18 bases between. The length of the CDR3 is 15 residues.

The chain joins TRBV7-2 to TRBJ2-5; possibly TRBD2 for D (5 bases). The CDR3 contains 14 residues. The germline V gene encodes CDR1 SGHTA and CDR2 FQGNSA. Trimming removed 5 bases at V and 5 bases at J, with 15 bases between. This CDR3 is CASSGSFGKETQYF. The CDR3 coding sequence is TGTGCCAGCAGCGGTTCCTTCGGGAAGGAGACCCAGTACTTC.

The rearrangement joins TRBV18 to TRBJ1-5, with D unclear. Germline V CDR1 and CDR2: KGHSH, LQKENI. V lost 4 bases and J lost 9, with 13 bases in between. The CDR3 spans 13 residues. CDR3 sequence reads: CASSLQERAPQHF. The DNA for the CDR3 is TGTGCCAGCTCACTTCAAGAAAGGGCGCCCCAGCATTTT.

This clonotype was recorded a few times. The chain couples TRBV5-4 to TRBJ1-2; D is perhaps TRBD1 (5 bases). CDR3 length: 14 residues. CDR1 and CDR2 (germline): SGHNT, YYREEE (reference sequence). Trimming removed 0 bases from V and 4 bases from J, with 10 bases in between. DNA of the CDR3: TGTGCCAGCAGCTTGGATGGGGGTAGCTATGGCTACACCTTC. It specifies CASSLDGGSYGYTF.